Below, one T cell receptor beta chain is given with its context. Its specificity is not known. The study ran its PCR with 60 Vbeta and 13 Jbeta primers. TCRdb's copy holds only in-frame clones and misses some; the assay was immunoSEQ multiplex PCR. The sample includes roughly 130,000 clones, around four fifths of them seen just once. The CDR3 contains 13 residues. Trimming stripped 1 base from V and 6 bases from J, with 7 bases between. Germline CDR1 reads SEHNR; CDR2 reads FQNEAQ (reference sequence). The data were obtained in a study of cytomegalovirus exposure and HLA in healthy donors. Whole-study findings and limits: Specificity for CMV antigens was confirmed in vitro for three of the CMV-associated chains.

The rearrangement uses TRBV7-9 and TRBJ1-5; D not certain. Material: PBMCs. The sequence derives from a male donor in good health and CMV-seropositive. CDR3 residues: CASSLENSQPQHF. The CDR3 nucleotides read TGTGCCAGCAGCTTAGAAAACAGTCAGCCCCAGCATTTT.